These 31 T cell receptor beta chains came from one sample sequenced in a study of T cell responses to AZD1222 COVID-19 vaccine. Generated by immunoSEQ multiplex PCR, the TCRdb table keeps only in-frame clones and is missing some. The sample yields about 200,000 clones, around 93% seen once. The sequences come from peripheral blood, collected on day 0 of MenACWY control vaccination. These receptors were collected from an adult in good health.

The chain carries TRBV18 and TRBJ1-2; 7 bases align to TRBD1. Looked up from germline, CDR1 is KGHSH and CDR2 is LQKENI. The CDR3 extends over 15 amino acids. V shed 2 bases and J 8 bases; nucleotides not matched to a gene: 11. CDR3 protein: CASSPNPGQAQGYTF. CDR3 nucleotide sequence: TGTGCCAGCTCACCAAACCCCGGACAGGCACAAGGCTACACCTTC.

The chain recombines TRBV29-1 with TRBJ1-2, with TRBD1 matching 7 bases. V lost 5 bases and J lost 6; bases outside the gene matches: 3. The CDR3 spans 11 residues. The germline gives CDR1 SQVTM, CDR2 ANQGSEA. The CDR3 nucleotides read TGCAGCGTTACAGGGGCGGATGGCTACACCTTC. Residues: CSVTGADGYTF.

The rearrangement joins TRBV2 to TRBJ1-5, with D unclear. Germline-derived CDR1 and CDR2 are SNHLY and FYNNEI. The V end lost 6 bases, the J end lost 7 bases, and 16 bases lay between the germline ends. This CDR3 has 14 residues. The CDR3, as DNA: TGTGCCAGCAGGGTACTGGGAGCGTACCAGCCCCAGCATTTT. Translating gives CASRVLGAYQPQHF.

The V gene is TRBV30, the J gene TRBJ1-4, with D unresolved. Trimming took off 2 bases at V and 3 bases at J, with 13 bases between the two ends. The length of the CDR3 is 15 residues. Germline V CDR1 and CDR2: GTSNPN, SVGIG (reference sequence). The CDR3 DNA follows: TGTGCCTGGAGTCCCCCACCGCGGGCTAATGAAAAACTGTTTTTT. As protein: CAWSPPPRANEKLFF.

The rearrangement joins TRBV5-6 to TRBJ1-4; a possible D gene is TRBD1 (5 bases). CDR3 length: 12 amino acids. V dropped 2 bases and J dropped 11 bases, with 10 bases sitting between them. Germline CDR1 SGHDT, CDR2 YYEEEE. DNA for the CDR3: TGTGCCAGCAGCTTCGGGGGAGGCAAACTGTTTTTT. Translated, it gives CASSFGGGKLFF.

The gene calls are TRBV7-7 and TRBJ1-6; D may be TRBD1 (5 bases). Trimming removed 6 bases at V and 7 bases at J, with 19 bases between. Germline CDR1 SSHAT, CDR2 FNYEAQ (reference sequence). The CDR3 is made up of 16 amino acids. CDR3 in amino acids: CASSSRRGTPNSPLHF. As DNA, the CDR3 is TGTGCCAGCAGTTCCAGGAGAGGGACCCCGAATTCACCCCTCCACTTT.

The chain joins TRBV4-1 to TRBJ1-6; D possibly corresponds to TRBD1 (5 bases). CDR3 length: 13 amino acids. CDR1 is MGHRA and CDR2 is YSYEKL in the germline V gene. Between the trimmed V and J ends, which lost 2 bases and 10 bases, there was a span of 9 bases. The CDR3 nucleotides are TGCGCCAGCAGCCAACGCAGGGAATCACCCCTCCACTTT. Its protein product is CASSQRRESPLHF.

The rearrangement joins TRBV3-1 (or the pseudogene TRBV3-2) to TRBJ2-3; 8 nucleotides agree with TRBD2. The ends lost 0 bases at V and 2 bases at J; junction bases unmatched: 13. Germline CDR1 reads LGHDT; CDR2 reads YNNKEL (reference sequence). The CDR3 is made up of 19 amino acids. Here the CDR3 DNA reads TGTGCCAGCAGCCAAGAACCCCTAGTGGCGGGGGGCCCCACAGATACGCAGTATTTT. Translation: CASSQEPLVAGGPTDTQYF.

Points on this clone: Other DNA sequences of this sample code for an identical CDR3. V gene TRBV28 combines with J gene TRBJ1-2; D not resolved. Germline V CDR1 and CDR2: MDHEN, SYDVKM. V lost 5 bases, J lost 4 bases, and 8 bases lay in between. This CDR3 has 12 amino acids. The CDR3 nucleotides read TGTGCCAGCAGTCCCGGGGTCTATGGCTACACCTTC. Amino acid sequence: CASSPGVYGYTF.

This sequence joins TRBV2 and TRBJ1-4; the D gene is possibly TRBD1 (5 bases). Germline values: CDR1 SNHLY, CDR2 FYNNEI. This CDR3 comprises 16 residues. V lost 2 bases to trimming and J lost 8 bases, with 18 bases between them. The DNA for the CDR3 is TGTGCCAGCAGTGAATTGGGGGGTTTGGCGTGGGAAAAACTGTTTTTT. This translates into CASSELGGLAWEKLFF.

This clone has a single count. The sample carries other DNA sequences with the same CDR3. V is TRBV12-3 or TRBV12-4 and J is TRBJ1-3; D remains ambiguous. The CDR3 is made up of 13 amino acids. V was pared by 4 bases and J by 2 bases, with 6 bases between. CDR3 protein: CASSSGAGNTIYF. CDR3 sequence (DNA): TGTGCCAGCAGTTCTGGGGCTGGAAACACCATATATTTT.

The rearrangement links TRBV4-1 to TRBJ1-1, with TRBD1 matching 7 bases. The CDR3 spans 14 residues. Losses at the gene ends were 1 base for V and 7 bases for J; bases not matched to a gene: 6. Germline values: CDR1 MGHRA, CDR2 YSYEKL. CDR3 amino acids: CASSQGLQGFEAFF. CDR3 nucleotide sequence: TGCGCCAGCAGCCAAGGCTTACAGGGGTTTGAAGCTTTCTTT.

V is TRBV30 and J is TRBJ2-7, with D maybe TRBD2 (7 bases). This CDR3 contains 14 residues. V lost 3 bases, J lost 0 bases, and 12 bases lay in between. CDR1 is GTSNPN and CDR2 is SVGIG in the germline V gene (reference sequence). The CDR3 spells CAWSLGGASYEQYF. As DNA, the CDR3 is TGTGCCTGGAGCCTGGGGGGGGCCTCCTACGAGCAGTACTTC.

The chain recombines TRBV19 with TRBJ2-6; D gene uncertain. V lost 7 bases and J 0 bases, leaving 4 bases between the germline ends. This CDR3 is 13 amino acids long. Germline V gives CDR1 LNHDA, CDR2 SQIVND (reference sequence). The CDR3 nucleotides are TGTGCCAGTAAAAGCTCTGGGGCCAACGTCCTGACTTTC. Its protein is CASKSSGANVLTF.

This sequence joins TRBV28 and TRBJ2-1, with D maybe TRBD2 (7 bases). This CDR3 is built from 13 residues. Germline V gene lookup returns CDR1 MDHEN and CDR2 SYDVKM. V lost 8 bases and J 3 bases, leaving 11 bases between the germline ends. The CDR3 protein is CASCGGHYNEQFF. The CDR3 nucleotides read TGTGCCAGCTGCGGGGGCCACTACAATGAGCAGTTCTTC.

This chain uses TRBV7-9 with TRBJ1-4, with 7 bases matching TRBD1. This CDR3 has 15 amino acids. Germline V gene sequence: CDR1 SEHNR, CDR2 FQNEAQ (reference sequence). Trimming removed 3 bases from V and 5 bases from J; junction bases left unmatched: 6. The CDR3 spells CASSFRGTVNEKLFF. The CDR3, as DNA: TGTGCCAGCAGCTTTAGGGGGACAGTAAATGAAAAACTGTTTTTT.

This clone was seen just once. The rearrangement links TRBV7-2 to TRBJ2-7; D may be TRBD1 or TRBD2 (6 bases each). V gave up 5 bases and J gave up 3 bases, with 17 bases separating them. The CDR3 is made up of 15 amino acids. Germline loops: CDR1 SGHTA, CDR2 FQGNSA. For the CDR3, the DNA is TGTGCCAGCAGCCCCCGATCGGGGGCAGACTACGAGCAGTACTTC. It yields the protein CASSPRSGADYEQYF.

The chain has TRBV2 and TRBJ2-3, with no clear D. Trimming left V 8 bases short and J 3 bases short, with 18 bases between. The CDR3 consists of 15 residues. Germline CDR1 reads SNHLY; CDR2 reads FYNNEI. The DNA of the CDR3 is TGTGCCAGCTTGATCGACCCCCTCGAGACAGATACGCAGTATTTT. The encoded protein is CASLIDPLETDTQYF.

The rearrangement links TRBV30 to TRBJ1-3; perhaps TRBD1 as D (6 bases). The germline V and J ends were trimmed by 2 bases and 7 bases, with 21 bases remaining between them. Germline V gives CDR1 GTSNPN, CDR2 SVGIG (reference sequence). The CDR3 has 16 amino acids. CDR3 in amino acids: CAWSLVGARMGNTIYF. The CDR3 region has the DNA TGTGCCTGGAGTCTGGTGGGGGCGCGAATGGGTAACACCATATATTTT.

The V and J genes are TRBV3-1 (or the pseudogene TRBV3-2) and TRBJ2-3, with D perhaps matching TRBD2 (5 bases). Germline V gene data show CDR1 as LGHDT and CDR2 as YNNKEL (reference sequence). The CDR3 spans 13 residues. V was shortened by 1 base and J by 9 bases, with 11 bases between the two germline ends. CDR3 bases: TGTGCCAGCAGCCAAGCAGTGACGGGGACGCAGTATTTT. Its protein is CASSQAVTGTQYF.

The V gene is TRBV6-5, the J gene TRBJ1-4; D gene ambiguous. Germline loops: CDR1 MNHEY, CDR2 SVGAGI. V was clipped by 0 bases and J by 7 bases, with 12 bases between them. CDR3 length equals 15 residues. The CDR3 DNA reads TGTGCCAGCAGTTACTCCCGGGGAGGAGGTGAAAAACTGTTTTTT. It specifies CASSYSRGGGEKLFF.

The chain has TRBV11-2 and TRBJ2-1; no clear D gene. Between the trimmed V and J ends, which lost 3 bases and 0 bases, there was a span of 9 bases. From germline, CDR1 is SGHAT and CDR2 FQNNGV. The CDR3 loop spans 15 amino acids. CDR3 protein: CASSFLLSSYNEQFF. The CDR3 DNA sequence: TGTGCCAGCAGCTTCCTACTCAGCTCCTACAATGAGCAGTTCTTC.

The J gene is TRBJ1-3, the V gene TRBV19; D unresolved. CDR1 LNHDA and CDR2 SQIVND come from the germline V gene (reference sequence). The CDR3 loop spans 14 amino acids. The V and J ends lost 6 bases and 1 base respectively, with 10 bases between them. The CDR3 DNA reads as TGTGCCAGTAGCACGGGGAATTCTGGAAACACCATATATTTT. Translated: CASSTGNSGNTIYF.

The chain links TRBV2 to TRBJ1-2, with D possibly matching TRBD1 (5 bases). Trimming took off 7 bases at V and 5 bases at J, with 8 bases between the two ends. CDR3 length equals 11 residues. CDR1 is SNHLY and CDR2 is FYNNEI in the germline V gene. As DNA, the CDR3 is TGTGCCAGCATGGGGGGATATGGCTACACCTTC. Its translation: CASMGGYGYTF.

This sequence joins TRBV5-1 and TRBJ2-5; D tentatively fits TRBD1 or TRBD2 (5 bases each). Trimming removed 3 bases from V and 2 bases from J, with 8 bases in between. Germline V gives CDR1 SGHRS, CDR2 YFSETQ. The CDR3 is 13 amino acids. The CDR3 loop reads CASSSGAQETQYF. CDR3 sequence (DNA): TGCGCCAGCAGCTCCGGGGCTCAAGAGACCCAGTACTTC.

This chain links TRBV6-6 with TRBJ1-4, with D unclear. The ends were cut back, 2 bases at V and 5 bases at J, with 9 bases in the middle. The CDR3 covers 14 residues. Germline V gene lookup returns CDR1 MNHNY and CDR2 SVGAGI (reference sequence). In DNA, the CDR3 is TGTGCCAGCAGTTACCTGGTTAGCAATGAAAAACTGTTTTTT. Encoded protein: CASSYLVSNEKLFF.

V and J are TRBV5-1 and TRBJ2-1, with 12 bases aligning to TRBD2. The ends lost 4 bases at V and 0 bases at J; junction bases unmatched: 8. Per the germline V gene, CDR1 is SGHRS and CDR2 is YFSETQ. This CDR3 has 18 residues. As DNA, the CDR3 is TGCGCCAGCAGCCCCGGACTAGCGGGGAGGAGCTCCTACAATGAGCAGTTCTTC. Translation gives CASSPGLAGRSSYNEQFF.

V gene TRBV4-1 combines with J gene TRBJ1-1, with 7 positions matching TRBD1. Germline lookup yields CDR1 MGHRA and CDR2 YSYEKL. CDR3 length: 16 residues. The V segment lost 3 bases and the J segment 1 base; nucleotides outside the gene matches: 8. In DNA, the CDR3 is TGCGCCAGCAGCCATAAGGGCGGACAGGCGAACACTGAAGCTTTCTTT. Its translation is CASSHKGGQANTEAFF.

V gene TRBV3-1 (or the pseudogene TRBV3-2) combines with J gene TRBJ1-1, with D unclear. Germline-derived CDR1 and CDR2 are LGHDT and YNNKEL (reference sequence). This CDR3 comprises 13 residues. V was cut by 1 base and J by 4 bases, with 7 bases left in between. CDR3 coding DNA: TGTGCCAGCAGCCAAGGGAGGGTCACTGAAGCTTTCTTT. It translates to CASSQGRVTEAFF.

This sequence joins TRBV5-1 and TRBJ2-7; D unresolved. The germline gives CDR1 SGHRS, CDR2 YFSETQ. The CDR3 sequence is 14 residues long. V shed 2 bases and J shed 0 bases, with 9 bases lying between them. The CDR3 nucleotides read TGCGCCAGCAGCTTCGGCACAAGCTCCTACGAGCAGTACTTC. Translated: CASSFGTSSYEQYF. The entire variable domain, with the rest obtained from reference TRBV5-1 and TRBJ2-7, is as follows: KAGVTQTPRYLIKTRGQQVTLSCSPISGHRSVSWYQQTPGQGLQFLFEYFSETQRNKGNFPGRFSGRQFSNSRSEMNVSTLELGDSALYLCASSFGTSSYEQYFGPGTRLTVT.

This chain uses TRBV2 with TRBJ1-1; D not resolved. The germline CDR1 and CDR2 sequences are SNHLY and FYNNEI. Trimming stripped 1 base from V and 4 bases from J, with 4 bases between. There are 12 residues in the CDR3. The CDR3 here is CASSEVVTEAFF. In DNA, the CDR3 is TGTGCCAGCAGTGAAGTGGTCACTGAAGCTTTCTTT. Combining the CDR3 with reference TRBV2 and TRBJ1-1 gives the whole variable domain EPEVTQTPSHQVTQMGQEVILRCVPISNHLYFYWYRQILGQKVEFLVSFYNNEISEKSEIFDDQFSVERPDGSNFTLKIRSTKLEDSAMYFCASSEVVTEAFFGQGTRLTVV.